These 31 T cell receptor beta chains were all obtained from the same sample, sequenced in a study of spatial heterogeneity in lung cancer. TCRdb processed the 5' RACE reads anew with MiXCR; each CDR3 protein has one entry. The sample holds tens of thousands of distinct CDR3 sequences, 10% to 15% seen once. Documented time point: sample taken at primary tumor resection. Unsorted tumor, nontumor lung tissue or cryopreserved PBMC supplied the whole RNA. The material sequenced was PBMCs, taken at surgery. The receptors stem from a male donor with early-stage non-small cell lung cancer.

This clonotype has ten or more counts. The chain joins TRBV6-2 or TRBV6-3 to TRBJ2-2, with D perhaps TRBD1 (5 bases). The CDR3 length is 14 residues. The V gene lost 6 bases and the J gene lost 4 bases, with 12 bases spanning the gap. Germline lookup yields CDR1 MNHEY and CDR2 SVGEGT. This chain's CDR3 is CASSRGASTGELFF. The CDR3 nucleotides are TGTGCCAGCAGCCGTGGGGCAAGCACCGGGGAGCTGTTTTTT.

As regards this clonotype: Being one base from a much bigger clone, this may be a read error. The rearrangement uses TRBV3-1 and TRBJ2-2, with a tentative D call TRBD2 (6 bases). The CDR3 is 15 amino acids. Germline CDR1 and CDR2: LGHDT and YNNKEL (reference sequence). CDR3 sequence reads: CASTPRQPNTGGLFF. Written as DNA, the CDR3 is TGTGCCAGCACCCCGAGACAGCCGAACACCGGGGGGCTGTTTTTT.

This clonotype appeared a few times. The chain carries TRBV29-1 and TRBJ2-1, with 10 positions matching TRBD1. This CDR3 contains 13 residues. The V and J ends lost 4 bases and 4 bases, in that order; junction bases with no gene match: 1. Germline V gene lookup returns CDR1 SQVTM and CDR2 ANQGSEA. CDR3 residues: CSVVGQGYNEQFF. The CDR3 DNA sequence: TGCAGCGTTGTGGGACAGGGGTACAATGAGCAGTTCTTC.

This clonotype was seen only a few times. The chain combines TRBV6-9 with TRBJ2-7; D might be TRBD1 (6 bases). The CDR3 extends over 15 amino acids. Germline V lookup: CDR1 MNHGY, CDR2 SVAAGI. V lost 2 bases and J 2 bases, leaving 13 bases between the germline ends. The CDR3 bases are TGTGCCAGCAGTTATCAGGGGCAAAAGACCTACGAGCAGTACTTC. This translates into CASSYQGQKTYEQYF.

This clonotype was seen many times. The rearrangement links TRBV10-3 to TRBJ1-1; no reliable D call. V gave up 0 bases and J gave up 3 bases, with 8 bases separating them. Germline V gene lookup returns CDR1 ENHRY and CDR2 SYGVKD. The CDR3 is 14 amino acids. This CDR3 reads CAISESEGYTEAFF. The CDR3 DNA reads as TGTGCCATCAGTGAGTCCGAGGGATACACTGAAGCTTTCTTT.

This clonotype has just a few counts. The CDR3, as DNA: TGTGCCAGCTCGGCCGGGACTAGCAATGAGCAGTTCTTC. This gives the protein CASSAGTSNEQFF. The chain uses TRBV18 and TRBJ2-1, with 8 positions matching TRBD2. The length of the CDR3 is 13 residues. V was pared by 6 bases and J by 6 bases, with 4 bases of the junction left unmatched. The germline gives CDR1 KGHSH, CDR2 LQKENI.

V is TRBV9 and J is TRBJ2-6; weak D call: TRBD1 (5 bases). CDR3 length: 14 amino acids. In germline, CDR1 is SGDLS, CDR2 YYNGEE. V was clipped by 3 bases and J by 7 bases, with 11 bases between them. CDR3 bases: TGTGCCAGCAGCGCCATCAGGGAAGCCAACGTCCTGACTTTC. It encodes CASSAIREANVLTF.

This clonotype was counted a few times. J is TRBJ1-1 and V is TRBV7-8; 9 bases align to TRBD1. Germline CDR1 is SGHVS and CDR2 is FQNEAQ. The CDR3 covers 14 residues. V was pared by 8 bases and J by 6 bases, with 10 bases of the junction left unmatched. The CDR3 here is CASRRGQGRAEAFF. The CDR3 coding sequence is TGTGCCAGCCGAAGGGGACAGGGAAGGGCTGAAGCTTTCTTT.

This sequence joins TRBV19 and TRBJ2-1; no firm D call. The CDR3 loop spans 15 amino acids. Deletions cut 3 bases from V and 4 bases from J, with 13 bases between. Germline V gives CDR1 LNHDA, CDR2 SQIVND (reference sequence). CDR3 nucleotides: TGTGCCAGTAGTATGAATCCCATCCCTTACAATGAGCAGTTCTTC. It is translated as CASSMNPIPYNEQFF. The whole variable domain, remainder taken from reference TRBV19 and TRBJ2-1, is DGGITQSPKYLFRKEGQNVTLSCEQNLNHDAMYWYRQDPGQGLRLIYYSQIVNDFQKGDIAEGYSVSREKKESFPLTVTSAQKNPTAFYLCASSMNPIPYNEQFFGPGTRLTVL.

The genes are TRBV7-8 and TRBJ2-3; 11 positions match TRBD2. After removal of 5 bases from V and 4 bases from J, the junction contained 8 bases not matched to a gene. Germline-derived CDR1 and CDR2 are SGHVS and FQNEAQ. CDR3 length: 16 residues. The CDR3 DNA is TGTGCCAGCAGCGCCCTTAGCGGGGGGGCCGCAGATACGCAGTATTTT. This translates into CASSALSGGAADTQYF.

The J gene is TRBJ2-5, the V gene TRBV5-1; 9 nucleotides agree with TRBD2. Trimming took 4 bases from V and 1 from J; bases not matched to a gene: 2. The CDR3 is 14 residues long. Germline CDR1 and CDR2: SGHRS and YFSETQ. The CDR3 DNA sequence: TGCGCCAGCAGCCCGACTAGCGGCCAAGAGACCCAGTACTTC. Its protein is CASSPTSGQETQYF.

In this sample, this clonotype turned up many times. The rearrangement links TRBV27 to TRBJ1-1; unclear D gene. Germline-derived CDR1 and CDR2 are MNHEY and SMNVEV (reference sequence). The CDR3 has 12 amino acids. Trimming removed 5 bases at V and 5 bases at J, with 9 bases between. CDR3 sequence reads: CASSRPGTEAFF. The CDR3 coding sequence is TGTGCCAGCAGTCGTCCGGGGACTGAAGCTTTCTTT.

The CDR3 loop reads CASSNSGTSGTLRTGELFF. CDR3 bases: TGTGCCAGCAGTAATTCCGGAACTAGCGGGACTTTACGCACCGGGGAGCTGTTTTTT. The chain uses TRBV6-6 and TRBJ2-2, with 10 bases fitting TRBD2. The CDR3 length is 19 residues. Germline CDR1 and CDR2: MNHNY and SVGAGI (reference sequence). The V gene end was trimmed by 5 bases and the J gene end by 4 bases; junction bases not matched to a gene: 16.

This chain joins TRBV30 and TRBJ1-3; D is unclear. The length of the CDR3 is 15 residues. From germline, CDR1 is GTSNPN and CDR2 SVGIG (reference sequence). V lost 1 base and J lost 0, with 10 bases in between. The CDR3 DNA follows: TGTGCCTGGAGTGCCCTACAGAGCTCTGGAAACACCATATATTTT. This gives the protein CAWSALQSSGNTIYF. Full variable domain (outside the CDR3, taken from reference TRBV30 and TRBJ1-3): SQTIHQWPATLVQPVGSPLSLECTVEGTSNPNLYWYRQAAGRGLQLLFYSVGIGQISSEVPQNLSASRPQDRQFILSSKKLLLSDSGFYLCAWSALQSSGNTIYFGEGSWLTVV.

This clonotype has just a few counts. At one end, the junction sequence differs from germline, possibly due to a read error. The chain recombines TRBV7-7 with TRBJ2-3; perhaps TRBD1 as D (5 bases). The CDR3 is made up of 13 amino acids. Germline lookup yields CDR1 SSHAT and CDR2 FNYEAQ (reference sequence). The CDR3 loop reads CASSPIRGDTQYF. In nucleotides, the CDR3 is TGTGCTAGCAGCCCGATTAGGGGAGATACGCAGTATTTT.

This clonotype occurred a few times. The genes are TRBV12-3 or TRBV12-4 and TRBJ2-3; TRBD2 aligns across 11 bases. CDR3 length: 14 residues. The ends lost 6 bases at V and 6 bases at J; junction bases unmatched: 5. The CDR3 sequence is CASRATSGVDTQYF. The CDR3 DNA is TGTGCCAGCAGGGCGACTAGCGGGGTTGATACGCAGTATTTT.

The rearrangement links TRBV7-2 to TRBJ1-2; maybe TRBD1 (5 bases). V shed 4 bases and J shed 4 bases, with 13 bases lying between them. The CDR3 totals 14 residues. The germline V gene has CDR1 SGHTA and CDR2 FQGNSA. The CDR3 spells CASSSRAGSYGYTF. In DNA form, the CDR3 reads TGTGCCAGCAGCTCCCGGGCAGGGTCCTATGGCTACACCTTC.

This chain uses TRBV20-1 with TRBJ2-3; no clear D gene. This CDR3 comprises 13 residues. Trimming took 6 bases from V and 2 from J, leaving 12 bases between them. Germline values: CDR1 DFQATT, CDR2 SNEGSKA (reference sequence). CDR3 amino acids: CSAFDIFTDTQYF. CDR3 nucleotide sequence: TGCAGTGCCTTTGACATTTTCACAGATACGCAGTATTTT.

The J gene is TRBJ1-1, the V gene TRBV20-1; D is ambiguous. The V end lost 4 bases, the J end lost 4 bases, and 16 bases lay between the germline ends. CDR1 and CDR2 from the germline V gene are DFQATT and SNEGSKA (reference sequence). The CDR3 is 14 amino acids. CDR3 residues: CSANRKARSTEAFF. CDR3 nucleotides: TGCAGTGCTAACCGGAAAGCCCGGAGCACTGAAGCTTTCTTT.

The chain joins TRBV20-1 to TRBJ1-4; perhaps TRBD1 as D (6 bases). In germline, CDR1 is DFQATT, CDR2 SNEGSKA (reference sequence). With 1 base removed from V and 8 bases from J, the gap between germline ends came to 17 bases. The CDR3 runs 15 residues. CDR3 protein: CSARVETWGPEKLFF. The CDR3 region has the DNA TGCAGTGCTAGAGTTGAGACTTGGGGGCCGGAAAAACTGTTTTTT.

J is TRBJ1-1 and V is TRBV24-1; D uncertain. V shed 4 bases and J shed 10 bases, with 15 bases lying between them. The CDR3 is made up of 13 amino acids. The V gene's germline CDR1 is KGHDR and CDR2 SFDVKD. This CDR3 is CATSDPERPGAFF. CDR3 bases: TGTGCCACCAGTGACCCGGAGAGGCCGGGAGCTTTCTTT.

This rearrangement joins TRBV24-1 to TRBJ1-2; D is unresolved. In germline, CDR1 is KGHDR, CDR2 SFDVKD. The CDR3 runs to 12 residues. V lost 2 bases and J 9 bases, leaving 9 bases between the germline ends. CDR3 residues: CATSDSRESYTF. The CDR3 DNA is TGTGCCACCAGTGATTCAAGGGAGAGCTACACCTTC.

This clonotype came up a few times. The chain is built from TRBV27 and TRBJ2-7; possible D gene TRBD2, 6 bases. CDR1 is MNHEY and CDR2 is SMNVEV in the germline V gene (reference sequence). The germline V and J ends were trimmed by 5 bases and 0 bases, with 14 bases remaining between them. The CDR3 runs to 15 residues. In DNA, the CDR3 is TGTGCCAGCAGTCTCCGGGGACTTTACTCCTACGAGCAGTACTTC. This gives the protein CASSLRGLYSYEQYF.

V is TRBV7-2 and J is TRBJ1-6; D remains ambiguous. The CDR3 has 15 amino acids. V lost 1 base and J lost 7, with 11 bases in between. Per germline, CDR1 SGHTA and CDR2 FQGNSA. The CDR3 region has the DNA TGTGCCAGCAGCTTAGTGGCAGTACCAAATTCACCCCTCCACTTT. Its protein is CASSLVAVPNSPLHF. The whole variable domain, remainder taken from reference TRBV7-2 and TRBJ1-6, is GAGVSQSPSNKVTEKGKDVELRCDPISGHTALYWYRQSLGQGLEFLIYFQGNSAPDKSGLPSDRFSAERTGGSVSTLTIQRTQQEDSAVYLCASSLVAVPNSPLHFGNGTRLTVT.

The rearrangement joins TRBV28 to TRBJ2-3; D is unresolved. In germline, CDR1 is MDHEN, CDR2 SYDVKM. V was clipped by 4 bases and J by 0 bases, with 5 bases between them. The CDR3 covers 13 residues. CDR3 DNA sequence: TGTGCCAGCAGTTCTTCTAGCACAGATACGCAGTATTTT. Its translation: CASSSSSTDTQYF.

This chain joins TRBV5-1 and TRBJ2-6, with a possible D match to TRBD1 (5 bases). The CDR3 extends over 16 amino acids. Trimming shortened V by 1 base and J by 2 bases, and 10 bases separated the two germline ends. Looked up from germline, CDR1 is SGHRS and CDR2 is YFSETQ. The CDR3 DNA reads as TGCGCCAGCAGCTTGTTGGGGCCCACTGGGGCCAACGTCCTGACTTTC. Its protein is CASSLLGPTGANVLTF.

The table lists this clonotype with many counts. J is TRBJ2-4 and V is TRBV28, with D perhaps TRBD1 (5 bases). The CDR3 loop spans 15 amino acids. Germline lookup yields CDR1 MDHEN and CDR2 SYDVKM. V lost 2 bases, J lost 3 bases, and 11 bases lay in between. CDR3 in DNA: TGTGCCAGCAGTTTACAAGGGGTGGACAAAAACATTCAGTACTTC. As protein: CASSLQGVDKNIQYF.

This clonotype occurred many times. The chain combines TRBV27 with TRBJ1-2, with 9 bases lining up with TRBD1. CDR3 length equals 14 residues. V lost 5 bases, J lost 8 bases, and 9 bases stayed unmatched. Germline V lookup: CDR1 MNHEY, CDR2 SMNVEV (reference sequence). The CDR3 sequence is CASSLGTGIWGYTF. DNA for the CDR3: TGTGCCAGCAGTCTTGGGACAGGGATCTGGGGCTACACCTTC.

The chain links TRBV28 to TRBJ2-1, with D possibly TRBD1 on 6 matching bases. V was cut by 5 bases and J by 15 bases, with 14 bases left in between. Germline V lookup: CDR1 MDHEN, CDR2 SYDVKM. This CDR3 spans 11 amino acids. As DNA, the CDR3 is TGTGCCAGCAGTCCCCGGCAGGGGCGGTTCTTC. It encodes CASSPRQGRFF.

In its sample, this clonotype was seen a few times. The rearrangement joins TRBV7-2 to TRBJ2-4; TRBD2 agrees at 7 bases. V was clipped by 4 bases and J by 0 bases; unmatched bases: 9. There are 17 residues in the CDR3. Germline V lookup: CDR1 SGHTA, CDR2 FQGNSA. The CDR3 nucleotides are TGTGCCAGCAGCTCCGGACTAAGCGGGACAGCCAAAAACATTCAGTACTTC. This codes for CASSSGLSGTAKNIQYF.

CDR3 sequence (DNA): TGTGCCAGCACCGACCGATGGAATCAGCCCCAGCATTTT. Its protein is CASTDRWNQPQHF. The V gene is TRBV6-2 or TRBV6-3, the J gene TRBJ1-5; no definite D call. CDR3 size: 13 residues. V gave up 7 bases and J gave up 4 bases, with 11 bases separating them. Germline lookup yields CDR1 MNHEY and CDR2 SVGEGT.